This entry lists 9 T cell receptor beta chains sequenced from one sample in a study of cytomegalovirus exposure and HLA in healthy donors (dated by TCRdb to 2017 to 2019). Library creation used the immunoSEQ multiplex PCR assay. For the multiplex PCR, a mixture combining 60 forward primers for TCR Vbeta segments and 13 reverse primers for TCR Jbeta segments was used. The clones in this table, taken by TCRdb from immuneACCESS, are in-frame only. Not every clone is retained; where verified, under half of the shortfall comes from an unresolved V gene, and the cause of the rest is unknown. The sample profile shows some 150,000 clones; 65% to 85% of them were found once. Over 2% of the sample belongs to the ten largest clones. Sequences were obtained from PBMCs. The receptors were gathered from a man aged 50-60 years in good health and CMV-seronegative.

The chain links TRBV4-2 to TRBJ2-7; TRBD2 might be the D (8 bases). Germline CDR1 is LGHNA and CDR2 is YNFKEQ. The CDR3 length is 16 residues. V lost 8 bases to trimming and J lost 0 bases, with 20 bases between them. In DNA form, the CDR3 reads TGTGCCAGCTCGGAGCGGGAGACAGGGACCTCCTACGAGCAGTACTTC. Protein product: CASSERETGTSYEQYF.

The chain uses TRBV5-1 and TRBJ2-5; the D gene is possibly TRBD1 (5 bases). This CDR3 has 14 residues. CDR1 and CDR2 (germline): SGHRS, YFSETQ. The V and J ends lost 0 bases and 0 bases respectively, with 6 bases between them. Here the CDR3 DNA reads TGCGCCAGCAGCTTGGTCAGGGACCAAGAGACCCAGTACTTC. Translating it yields CASSLVRDQETQYF.

The rearrangement joins TRBV4-1 to TRBJ2-3, with 11 bases matching TRBD2. Trimming took 4 bases from V and 1 from J; bases not matched to a gene: 1. Germline V lookup: CDR1 MGHRA, CDR2 YSYEKL. This CDR3 has 15 residues. Here the CDR3 reads CASSLGLAGTDTQYF. The CDR3 DNA sequence: TGCGCCAGCAGCCTGGGACTAGCGGGCACAGATACGCAGTATTTT.

This clone was detected a few times. The chain uses TRBV27 and TRBJ2-4, with D perhaps TRBD1 (6 bases). This CDR3 has 15 amino acids. V was trimmed by 1 base and J by 2 bases, leaving 9 bases between them. Germline CDR1 reads MNHEY; CDR2 reads SMNVEV (reference sequence). CDR3 protein: CASSLLGGTKNIQYF. The CDR3 DNA follows: TGTGCCAGCAGTTTATTAGGGGGAACCAAAAACATTCAGTACTTC.

The genes are TRBV5-1 and TRBJ1-4; D may be TRBD1 (5 bases). Germline CDR1 SGHRS, CDR2 YFSETQ. Trimming left V 4 bases short and J 0 bases short, with 13 bases between. There are 16 residues in the CDR3. CDR3 bases: TGCGCCAGCAGCCCCGGACAACCCGCAACTAATGAAAAACTGTTTTTT. Translating it yields CASSPGQPATNEKLFF.

CDR3 sequence reads: CASSVTGGFGYTF. The CDR3 nucleotides read TGTGCCAGCAGCGTGACAGGGGGTTTTGGCTACACCTTC. This chain links TRBV9 with TRBJ1-2; TRBD1 matches at 9 bases. V shed 2 bases and J 7 bases; nucleotides not matched to a gene: 3. Germline V CDR1 and CDR2: SGDLS, YYNGEE. CDR3 length: 13 residues.

This chain joins TRBV28 and TRBJ2-7; the match to TRBD1 covers 7 bases. Germline CDR1 MDHEN, CDR2 SYDVKM. The trim removed 6 bases at V and 4 bases at J, leaving 15 bases unmatched. The CDR3 loop spans 16 amino acids. The CDR3 loop is CASSLRRGLKGYEQYF. In DNA, the CDR3 is TGTGCCAGCAGCCTTCGCAGGGGGTTGAAAGGGTACGAGCAGTACTTC.

This chain uses TRBV5-4 with TRBJ1-2; D gene uncertain. V shed 4 bases and J shed 8 bases, with 12 bases lying between them. The V gene's germline CDR1 is SGHNT and CDR2 YYREEE (reference sequence). The CDR3 loop spans 12 amino acids. CDR3 protein: CASSPNSRGYTF. CDR3 sequence (DNA): TGTGCCAGCAGCCCTAACTCACGGGGCTACACCTTC. Full variable domain (outside the CDR3, taken from reference TRBV5-4 and TRBJ1-2): ETGVTQSPTHLIKTRGQQVTLRCSSQSGHNTVSWYQQALGQGPQFIFQYYREEENGRGNFPPRFSGLQFPNYSSELNVNALELDDSALYLCASSPNSRGYTFGSGTRLTVV.

The chain couples TRBV4-1 to TRBJ2-1; TRBD2 matches 11 bases. This CDR3 contains 17 residues. V was pared by 0 bases and J by 2 bases, with 3 bases of the junction left unmatched. CDR1 and CDR2 (germline): MGHRA, YSYEKL. CDR3 DNA sequence: TGCGCCAGCAGCCAAGAATTGACTAGCGGGGCCTACAATGAGCAGTTCTTC. It specifies CASSQELTSGAYNEQFF.